The sequence of this T cell receptor beta chain was determined in a study of shared clonotypes between healthy human individuals. Sequencing used immunoSEQ multiplex PCR; TCRdb keeps in-frame clones, though not all of them. The table has 2 million to 2.5 million clones, under 95% seen once. J gave up 5 bases and V 6 bases, and 6 bases lay outside the gene matches. The CDR3 consists of 13 residues. Germline V lookup: CDR1 MNHEY, CDR2 SVGAGI. The rearrangement joins TRBV6-5 to TRBJ1-1; TRBD1 matches 7 bases. Sequencing input: naive CD4+ T cells from PBMCs. Stated subset: CD45RA+ positively selected. The clonotype originates from a man between 18 and 35 years old in good health. Some clones in this sample may be carry-over from other donors' samples. CDR3 in DNA: TGTGCCAGCAGCTCACAGGGGAGGACTGAAGCTTTCTTT. Residues: CASSSQGRTEAFF.